This note documents a single TCR beta chain sequence. The method was immunoSEQ multiplex PCR; TCRdb's version includes in-frame clones alone and lacks a portion of them. The sample has approximately 87,000 clones, roughly 95% seen once. The sample comes from a study of technical replicates of blood from a handful of donors. V was pared by 0 bases and J by 7 bases, with 7 bases of the junction left unmatched. CDR3 length equals 15 residues. The germline V gene encodes CDR1 SEHNR and CDR2 FQNEAQ (reference sequence). Sequenced input: T cells isolated from PBMCs. This chain connects TRBV7-9 to TRBJ1-1; 8 bases fit TRBD1. The TCR originated in a human donor in good health. The CDR3 region is CASSLAYQGAIEAFF. Here the CDR3 DNA reads TGTGCCAGCAGCTTAGCGTATCAGGGGGCGATTGAAGCTTTCTTT. The whole variable domain, remainder taken from reference TRBV7-9 and TRBJ1-1, is DTGVSQNPRHKITKRGQNVTFRCDPISEHNRLYWYRQTLGQGPEFLTYFQNEAQLEKSRLLSDRFSAERPKGSFSTLEIQRTEQGDSAMYLCASSLAYQGAIEAFFGQGTRLTVV.